The 28 T cell receptor beta chains in this list originate from one sample, sequenced in a study of shared clonotypes between healthy human individuals. The repertoire was sequenced with immunoSEQ multiplex PCR; TCRdb's copy has only in-frame clones and lacks some. The profile shows about half a million clones, less than 80% of them singletons. The sample was PBMCs. Receptors originate from a woman in her thirties or forties in good health. Some clones in this sample may be carry-over from other donors' samples.

The chain is built from TRBV7-9 and TRBJ2-7, with 8 nucleotides matching TRBD2. Germline CDR1 is SEHNR and CDR2 is FQNEAQ (reference sequence). This CDR3 is 14 amino acids long. Trimming at V came to 8 bases and at J to 7 bases, leaving 13 bases not matched to a gene. CDR3 loop: CASARTSQQGEQYF. For the CDR3, the DNA is TGTGCCAGCGCCAGGACTAGCCAACAAGGGGAGCAGTACTTC.

The chain uses TRBV29-1 and TRBJ1-2; TRBD1 might be the D (6 bases). CDR1 is SQVTM and CDR2 is ANQGSEA in the germline V gene. CDR3 length: 12 amino acids. V was shortened by 6 bases and J by 2 bases, with 10 bases between the two germline ends. CDR3 loop: CSVRTENYGYTF. For the CDR3, the DNA is TGCAGCGTAAGGACAGAGAACTATGGCTACACCTTC.

This chain connects TRBV7-2 to TRBJ2-7; 10 positions match TRBD2. CDR3 length equals 15 residues. V lost 4 bases and J lost 5; bases outside the gene matches: 8. Looked up from germline, CDR1 is SGHTA and CDR2 is FQGNSA. CDR3 loop: CASSSQGTSAHEQYF. CDR3 sequence (DNA): TGTGCCAGCAGCTCCCAGGGGACTAGCGCCCACGAGCAGTACTTC.

This chain joins TRBV6-6 and TRBJ1-1; D uncertain. V dropped 4 bases and J dropped 7 bases, with 10 bases sitting between them. Germline values: CDR1 MNHNY, CDR2 SVGAGI (reference sequence). This CDR3 is built from 12 residues. CDR3 coding DNA: TGTGCCAGCAGTTCCCGCTACGGTGAAGCTTTCTTT. It is translated as CASSSRYGEAFF.

The gene calls are TRBV28 and TRBJ1-1; TRBD1 is a possible D gene (5 bases). V dropped 6 bases and J dropped 1 base, with 18 bases sitting between them. CDR3 length: 16 amino acids. Germline-derived CDR1 and CDR2 are MDHEN and SYDVKM. CDR3 residues: CASSEVVGRKNTEAFF. The CDR3 nucleotides read TGTGCCAGCAGCGAAGTGGTGGGACGGAAGAACACTGAAGCTTTCTTT.

The chain couples TRBV15 to TRBJ1-3, with a possible D match to TRBD1 (5 bases). V lost 6 bases to trimming and J lost 5 bases, with 14 bases between them. This CDR3 contains 14 residues. CDR1 and CDR2 (germline): LNHNV, YYDKDF (reference sequence). Written as DNA, the CDR3 is TGTGCCACCAGTCAACAGGACGGGAGAAACACCATATATTTT. Its translation is CATSQQDGRNTIYF.

This clone was recorded only once. This chain uses TRBV28 with TRBJ1-2; D perhaps matches TRBD1 (5 bases). Germline V lookup: CDR1 MDHEN, CDR2 SYDVKM. Trimming cost V 6 bases and J 7 bases, with 24 bases left between them. The CDR3 is 16 residues long. CDR3 in DNA: TGTGCCAGCAGATCTACCTCCGACAGCGATCTGGTTGGCTACACCTTC. Its protein is CASRSTSDSDLVGYTF.

This chain joins TRBV11-1 and TRBJ2-2; the match to TRBD2 covers 7 bases. CDR1 is SGHAT, CDR2 FQDESV, per germline (reference sequence). With V trimmed by 2 bases and J by 5 bases, 5 bases remained unmatched. The CDR3 contains 15 residues. In DNA form, the CDR3 reads TGTGCCAGCAGCTTAACGGGGAGGGCGACCGGGGAGCTGTTTTTT. Protein sequence: CASSLTGRATGELFF.

The rearrangement uses TRBV7-8 and TRBJ2-6, with 7 positions matching TRBD2. The CDR3 has 18 amino acids. V gave up 3 bases and J gave up 0 bases; unmatched junction bases: 8. Germline CDR1 reads SGHVS; CDR2 reads FQNEAQ. CDR3 coding DNA: TGTGCCAGCAGCTTCGCGGGGCTAGCGGCCTCTGGGGCCAACGTCCTGACTTTC. Its translation is CASSFAGLAASGANVLTF.

This chain connects TRBV6-1 to TRBJ1-2, with no clear D. Germline V lookup: CDR1 MNHNS, CDR2 SASEGT. V was clipped by 2 bases and J by 7 bases, with 11 bases between them. This CDR3 contains 13 residues. CDR3 loop: CASSELRSSGYTF. CDR3 DNA: TGTGCCAGCAGTGAACTAAGGTCCTCTGGCTACACCTTC.

This clone was picked up one time. The V call is TRBV5-1, the J call TRBJ2-7, with D possibly called TRBD1 or TRBD2 (5 bases each). V was pared by 6 bases and J by 2 bases, with 15 bases between. CDR3 size: 14 residues. Germline V lookup: CDR1 SGHRS, CDR2 YFSETQ. This CDR3 is CASNPSGAAYEQYF. The CDR3 DNA sequence: TGCGCCAGCAACCCTTCCGGGGCCGCCTACGAGCAGTACTTC.

The sample holds a few counts of this clone. The genes are TRBV9 and TRBJ2-1; 8 nucleotides agree with TRBD2. The CDR3 has 19 residues. Germline V gene sequence: CDR1 SGDLS, CDR2 YYNGEE. V trimming: 4 bases; J trimming: 4 bases; junction bases outside the gene matches: 19. The CDR3 DNA reads TGTGCCAGCAGCAGCCCGCCGCTACAAACTAGCGGAGGGTACAATGAGCAGTTCTTC. Protein sequence: CASSSPPLQTSGGYNEQFF.

This clone was detected only once. V gene TRBV9 combines with J gene TRBJ2-1; maybe TRBD2 (6 bases). This CDR3 spans 14 amino acids. Germline loops: CDR1 SGDLS, CDR2 YYNGEE. The V end was cut by 3 bases, the J end by 2 bases, with 9 bases between. CDR3 sequence: CASSAGDAYNEQFF. Written as DNA, the CDR3 is TGTGCCAGCAGCGCGGGAGACGCCTACAATGAGCAGTTCTTC.

Remarks on this clone: In the same sample, other DNA sequences code for this CDR3. The rearrangement joins TRBV18 to TRBJ2-5; D is uncertain. Germline V gene sequence: CDR1 KGHSH, CDR2 LQKENI. The CDR3 contains 11 residues. V lost 3 bases, J lost 3 bases, and 2 bases lay in between. In nucleotides, the CDR3 is TGTGCCAGCTCACCGGAAGAGACCCAGTACTTC. It yields the protein CASSPEETQYF.

The chain couples TRBV7-3 to TRBJ2-1; weak D call: TRBD2 (6 bases). Trimming shortened V by 5 bases and J by 10 bases, and 9 bases separated the two germline ends. The CDR3 length is 11 residues. Germline-derived CDR1 and CDR2 are SGHTA and FQGTGA. DNA for the CDR3: TGTGCCAGCAGCCAAAGCGGGGAGCAGTTCTTC. Its protein product is CASSQSGEQFF.

V is TRBV21-1 and J is TRBJ2-7; no DNA check was done on the table's D call, TRBD1. TRBV21-1 is assigned pseudogene status. The CDR3 consists of 14 residues. The chain's CDR3 is CATTPPTAYYEQYF. For the CDR3, the DNA is TGTGCCACCACCCCCCCGACAGCGTACTACGAGCAGTACTTC.

This clone occurred once. This sequence joins TRBV7-3 and TRBJ2-1; possible D gene TRBD2, 5 bases. Trimming cost V 1 base and J 3 bases, with 10 bases left between them. Germline V gene data show CDR1 as SGHTA and CDR2 as FQGTGA. The CDR3 totals 15 residues. CDR3 coding DNA: TGTGCCAGCAGCTTAAATGTGGGAGTCTACAATGAGCAGTTCTTC. Protein product: CASSLNVGVYNEQFF.

The chain uses TRBV7-3 and TRBJ2-6; possible D gene TRBD2, 5 bases. The germline V gene encodes CDR1 SGHTA and CDR2 FQGTGA. The CDR3 contains 16 residues. The V and J ends lost 5 bases and 2 bases respectively, with 13 bases between them. The CDR3 nucleotides read TGTGCCAGCAGCCTAGAGACTACACCTGGGGCCAACGTCCTGACTTTC. This translates into CASSLETTPGANVLTF.

The chain is built from TRBV19 and TRBJ2-1; TRBD2 matches at 11 bases. The J segment lost 2 bases and the V segment lost 8 bases, leaving 11 bases of the junction unmatched. There are 17 residues in the CDR3. CDR1 is LNHDA, CDR2 SQIVND, per germline (reference sequence). The CDR3 sequence is CASSLAGGRSAYNEQFF. CDR3 sequence (DNA): TGTGCCAGTTCGCTAGCGGGAGGCCGTTCCGCCTACAATGAGCAGTTCTTC. The full variable domain, its missing parts supplied by reference TRBV19 and TRBJ2-1, is DGGITQSPKYLFRKEGQNVTLSCEQNLNHDAMYWYRQDPGQGLRLIYYSQIVNDFQKGDIAEGYSVSREKKESFPLTVTSAQKNPTAFYLCASSLAGGRSAYNEQFFGPGTRLTVL.

Concerning this clone itself: A single base is all that separates this from a far larger clone, so a read error is likely. The CDR3 reads CASSSQMNTEAFF. The CDR3 DNA reads TGTGCCAGCAGCTCTCAGATGAACACTGAAGCTTTCTTT. The chain is built from TRBV7-7 and TRBJ1-1; the D is unclear. Deletions cut 4 bases from V and 0 bases from J, with 6 bases between. Germline V CDR1 and CDR2: SSHAT, FNYEAQ (reference sequence). The CDR3 contains 13 residues.

CDR3 region: CASSLAGTGVYGYTF. CDR3 in DNA: TGCGCCAGCAGCTTGGCCGGGACAGGGGTCTATGGCTACACCTTC. This rearrangement joins TRBV5-1 to TRBJ1-2; 10 bases align to TRBD1. Germline assignment: CDR1 SGHRS and CDR2 YFSETQ. The CDR3 totals 15 residues. Unmatched junction bases numbered 3, after V lost 0 bases and J lost 4 bases.

Details on this clone: A much larger clone is a single base away; this may be a read error. This CDR3 reads CACSLSHTQHF. The CDR3 DNA is TGTGCCTGTTCCCTAAGCCACACGCAGCATTTT. The chain carries TRBV30 and TRBJ2-3; D is undetermined. The J call is doubtful: the DNA matches TRBJ1-5 better. CDR3 length: 11 residues. Germline loops: CDR1 GTSNPN, CDR2 SVGIG (reference sequence).

The chain recombines TRBV10-3 with TRBJ2-5, with D perhaps matching TRBD1 or TRBD2 (6 bases each). The better agreement between TRBJ2-7 and the DNA end casts doubt on the J call. The germline V gene has CDR1 ENHRY and CDR2 SYGVKD. The CDR3 contains 15 residues. CDR3 coding DNA: TGTGCCATCAGGGGGGAGGCAGGGGAAAACCACGAGCAGTACTTC. Amino acid sequence: CAIRGEAGENHEQYF.

The chain uses TRBV19 and TRBJ2-7; no definite D call. The CDR3 runs 12 residues. The germline gives CDR1 LNHDA, CDR2 SQIVND (reference sequence). V was clipped by 5 bases and J by 7 bases, with 12 bases between them. CDR3 protein: CASSPGPGEQYF. The CDR3 DNA is TGTGCCAGTAGTCCGGGCCCTGGAGAGCAGTACTTC. Based on the CDR3 plus reference TRBV19 and TRBJ2-7, the full variable domain is DGGITQSPKYLFRKEGQNVTLSCEQNLNHDAMYWYRQDPGQGLRLIYYSQIVNDFQKGDIAEGYSVSREKKESFPLTVTSAQKNPTAFYLCASSPGPGEQYFGPGTRLTVT.

CDR3 loop: CASSSEGGSPQETQYF. The CDR3 DNA reads TGTGCCAGCAGCTCCGAGGGAGGGTCCCCCCAAGAGACCCAGTACTTC. The chain employs TRBV9 and TRBJ2-5, with 7 positions matching TRBD2. The CDR3 extends over 16 amino acids. J gave up 1 base and V 4 bases, and 10 bases lay outside the gene matches. The germline V gene encodes CDR1 SGDLS and CDR2 YYNGEE.

V gene TRBV6-1 combines with J gene TRBJ2-1; 7 bases agree with TRBD1. CDR1 and CDR2 from the germline V gene are MNHNS and SASEGT. The V gene end was trimmed by 0 bases and the J gene end by 4 bases; junction bases not matched to a gene: 3. The CDR3 is 15 amino acids. DNA for the CDR3: TGTGCCAGCAGTGAAGCTATGGGACAGTACAATGAGCAGTTCTTC. The encoded protein is CASSEAMGQYNEQFF.

This clone was seen only a few times. This sequence is one base from a far larger clone and is likely a read error. Other DNA sequences within the sample encode an identical CDR3. This chain joins TRBV5-6 and TRBJ2-2; 11 bases fit TRBD2. The CDR3 extends over 17 amino acids. Germline CDR1 SGHDT, CDR2 YYEEEE. The V segment lost 4 bases and the J segment 3 bases; nucleotides outside the gene matches: 8. In DNA form, the CDR3 reads TGTGCCAGCAGCCTGTATCTAGCGGGAGGCTACACCGGGGAGCTGTTTTTT. The encoded protein is CASSLYLAGGYTGELFF.

The chain couples TRBV7-9 to TRBJ2-7; TRBD1 matches 9 bases. The V gene end was trimmed by 2 bases and the J gene end by 3 bases; junction bases not matched to a gene: 2. Germline CDR1 and CDR2: SEHNR and FQNEAQ (reference sequence). The CDR3 loop spans 14 amino acids. Written as DNA, the CDR3 is TGTGCCAGCAGCTTAAGACAGGGGGGCTACGAGCAGTACTTC. Its protein is CASSLRQGGYEQYF.